This T cell receptor beta chain was sequenced during a study of blood T cell repertoires in COVID-19. Assay used: immunoSEQ multiplex PCR; TCRdb lists only in-frame clones, some missing. Of nearly 45,000 clones listed, around 85% are singletons. CDR1 is MNHEY, CDR2 SVGAGI, per germline. The CDR3 is made up of 14 amino acids. The ends were cut back, 3 bases at V and 6 bases at J, with 12 bases in the middle. There are a few counts of this clone. The chain recombines TRBV6-5 with TRBJ2-1, with D perhaps matching TRBD1 (5 bases). The clonotype comes from a woman older than 75 with acute or convalescent COVID-19. The sequencing sample was made of peripheral blood. Here the CDR3 DNA reads TGTGCCAGCAGTTATTCCGGTCAGGGCAATGAGCAGTTCTTC. Translated: CASSYSGQGNEQFF.